The 22 T cell receptor beta chains listed next were all sequenced from one sample in a study of blood T cell repertoires in COVID-19. The protocol was immunoSEQ multiplex PCR, while the TCRdb copy is restricted to in-frame clones and leaves out a portion. The sample records 130,000 to 150,000 clones, under 80% being singletons. Sequences were obtained from peripheral blood. The origin of the receptors is a man aged 55-75 years with acute or convalescent COVID-19.

This clone was counted only a few times. The V and J genes are TRBV7-3 and TRBJ2-3; weak D call: TRBD2 (5 bases). V was clipped by 7 bases and J by 0 bases, with 11 bases between them. Germline V gene sequence: CDR1 SGHTA, CDR2 FQGTGA. This CDR3 comprises 14 residues. CDR3 protein: CASKRDYSTDTQYF. The CDR3 DNA reads as TGTGCCAGCAAACGTGACTACAGCACAGATACGCAGTATTTT.

The V and J genes are TRBV5-1 and TRBJ2-1; the match to TRBD2 covers 14 bases. Trimming removed 4 bases from V and 8 bases from J; junction bases left unmatched: 5. Per the germline V gene, CDR1 is SGHRS and CDR2 is YFSETQ. CDR3 size: 15 residues. In DNA, the CDR3 is TGCGCCAGCAGCCCGTGGGGACTAGCGGGAGATGAGCAGTTCTTC. Translating it yields CASSPWGLAGDEQFF. The full variable domain, in which reference TRBV5-1 and TRBJ2-1 provide the parts outside the CDR3, is KAGVTQTPRYLIKTRGQQVTLSCSPISGHRSVSWYQQTPGQGLQFLFEYFSETQRNKGNFPGRFSGRQFSNSRSEMNVSTLELGDSALYLCASSPWGLAGDEQFFGPGTRLTVL.

This clone was seen a few times. This chain links TRBV30 with TRBJ1-6, with a possible D match to TRBD1 (6 bases). V lost 2 bases, J lost 9 bases, and 11 bases lay in between. The germline gives CDR1 GTSNPN, CDR2 SVGIG (reference sequence). The CDR3 sequence is 13 residues long. CDR3 nucleotides: TGTGCCTGGAGTACGCAGGGGAGTTCACCCCTCCACTTT. Protein sequence: CAWSTQGSSPLHF.

The CDR3 bases are TGTGCCAGCAGGCAGGGACAGGGGACTTATCAGCCCCAGCATTTT. Protein product: CASRQGQGTYQPQHF. This chain links TRBV27 with TRBJ1-5, with 10 bases aligning to TRBD1. V was pared by 6 bases and J by 5 bases, with 7 bases of the junction left unmatched. Germline CDR1 MNHEY, CDR2 SMNVEV (reference sequence). This CDR3 spans 15 amino acids.

This clone was counted between two and nine times. J is TRBJ1-6 and V is TRBV2; no reliable D call. Trimming removed 6 bases at V and 8 bases at J, with 8 bases between. CDR3 length: 12 amino acids. The germline gives CDR1 SNHLY, CDR2 FYNNEI. The CDR3 nucleotides are TGTGCCAGCAGGATCGGAGATTCACCCCTCCACTTT. The encoded protein is CASRIGDSPLHF.

The chain joins TRBV10-2 to TRBJ2-1, with TRBD2 matching 10 bases. This CDR3 has 13 amino acids. Germline CDR1 reads WSHSY; CDR2 reads SAAADI. The ends lost 8 bases at V and 6 bases at J; junction bases unmatched: 4. CDR3: CASAGTSVNEQFF. CDR3 nucleotide sequence: TGCGCCAGCGCCGGGACTAGCGTCAATGAGCAGTTCTTC.

V usage is TRBV6-5 and J usage is TRBJ1-4; 10 bases align to TRBD1. V was clipped by 5 bases and J by 8 bases; unmatched bases: 5. The CDR3 runs 14 residues. CDR1 is MNHEY, CDR2 SVGAGI, per germline. The CDR3 coding sequence is TGTGCCAGCAGTCGACAGGGGGCTGCGGAAAAACTGTTTTTT. Protein product: CASSRQGAAEKLFF.

The J gene is TRBJ1-6, the V gene TRBV3-1 (or the pseudogene TRBV3-2); TRBD1 agrees at 7 bases. V gave up 0 bases and J gave up 6 bases; unmatched junction bases: 5. This CDR3 region has 16 residues. In germline, CDR1 is LGHDT, CDR2 YNNKEL (reference sequence). CDR3 coding DNA: TGTGCCAGCAGCCAAGACTTGGGACAGTCTAATTCACCCCTCCACTTT. Translating gives CASSQDLGQSNSPLHF.

The chain employs TRBV5-4 and TRBJ1-2; 8 nucleotides match TRBD1. The CDR3 contains 15 residues. The ends lost 1 base at V and 6 bases at J; junction bases unmatched: 8. Germline values: CDR1 SGHNT, CDR2 YYREEE (reference sequence). In DNA form, the CDR3 reads TGTGCCAGCAGCTTGTGGAACAGGGGGGCAGATGGCTACACCTTC. Amino acid sequence: CASSLWNRGADGYTF.

This clone was seen just once. This chain joins TRBV15 and TRBJ1-1, with D perhaps TRBD1 (5 bases). Germline CDR1 is LNHNV and CDR2 is YYDKDF (reference sequence). The length of the CDR3 is 16 residues. V was shortened by 6 bases and J by 7 bases, with 24 bases between the two germline ends. The CDR3 region has the DNA TGTGCCACCAGTGGGGCAGGGTTAAGGACGAACCGTGAAGCTTTCTTT. Residues: CATSGAGLRTNREAFF.

CDR3 sequence (DNA): TGTGCCATCAGTGAAGGGGAAACTGAAGCTTTCTTT. It specifies CAISEGETEAFF. The chain couples TRBV10-3 to TRBJ1-1, with D perhaps TRBD1 (5 bases). The CDR3 extends over 12 amino acids. Germline loops: CDR1 ENHRY, CDR2 SYGVKD. Trimming pared 3 bases from V and 5 bases from J, leaving 7 bases between.

In this sample, this clone turned up a few times. The chain uses TRBV4-1 and TRBJ1-6; D is unclear. CDR1 and CDR2 (germline): MGHRA, YSYEKL. Trimming took off 4 bases at V and 5 bases at J, with 12 bases between the two ends. This CDR3 has 15 amino acids. This CDR3 is CASSPRETDNSPLHF. For the CDR3, the DNA is TGCGCCAGCAGCCCCCGCGAAACTGATAATTCACCCCTCCACTTT.

The chain carries TRBV5-1 and TRBJ2-1, with D unclear. V gave up 4 bases and J gave up 0 bases, with 11 bases separating them. The CDR3 totals 15 residues. The germline V gene has CDR1 SGHRS and CDR2 YFSETQ. CDR3 protein: CASSTAGNSYNEQFF. The CDR3 DNA follows: TGCGCCAGCAGCACGGCAGGAAACTCCTACAATGAGCAGTTCTTC.

V usage is TRBV6-2 or TRBV6-3 and J usage is TRBJ2-7; 10 bases align to TRBD1. This CDR3 is built from 15 residues. CDR1 is MNHEY, CDR2 SVGEGT, per germline. J gave up 6 bases and V 5 bases, and 10 bases lay outside the gene matches. CDR3 in amino acids: CASSDTGTGDPEQYF. Here the CDR3 DNA reads TGTGCCAGCAGTGACACCGGGACAGGGGATCCCGAGCAGTACTTC.

This chain connects TRBV29-1 to TRBJ1-5; maybe TRBD1 (6 bases). CDR1 is SQVTM, CDR2 ANQGSEA, per germline. V shed 7 bases and J shed 6 bases, with 34 bases lying between them. This CDR3 is 19 amino acids long. The CDR3 DNA sequence: TGCAGCGACAGACCTACAGGGTTCAGGCCCGTCGTTCTGATTCAGCCCCAGCATTTT. It specifies CSDRPTGFRPVVLIQPQHF. Full variable domain (missing parts from reference TRBV29-1 and TRBJ1-5): SAVISQKPSRDICQRGTSLTIQCQVDSQVTMMFWYRQQPGQSLTLIATANQGSEATYESGFVIDKFPISRPNLTFSTLTVSNMSPEDSSIYLCSDRPTGFRPVVLIQPQHFGDGTRLSIL.

This chain uses TRBV6-2 or TRBV6-3 with TRBJ2-7; D remains unclear. The V gene's germline CDR1 is MNHEY and CDR2 SVGEGT. Trimming shortened V by 4 bases and J by 3 bases, and 10 bases separated the two germline ends. The CDR3 extends over 13 amino acids. In nucleotides, the CDR3 is TGTGCCAGCAGTTTCCTGGAGAACTACGAGCAGTACTTC. This translates into CASSFLENYEQYF.

This chain joins TRBV7-9 and TRBJ1-2, with 7 bases aligning to TRBD1. CDR3 length equals 13 residues. CDR1 and CDR2 from the germline V gene are SEHNR and FQNEAQ (reference sequence). Trimming at V came to 8 bases and at J to 8 bases, leaving 11 bases not matched to a gene. CDR3 in amino acids: CASPRQGARGYTF. In DNA, the CDR3 is TGTGCCAGCCCAAGACAGGGAGCGAGGGGCTACACCTTC.

The J gene is TRBJ2-4, the V gene TRBV11-2, with TRBD1 identical over 9 bases. Germline loops: CDR1 SGHAT, CDR2 FQNNGV. The junction had 16 bases not matched to a gene; V was cut back by 5 bases and J by 2 bases. CDR3 length: 19 residues. CDR3 sequence reads: CASSPTGQGWFETKNIQYF. For the CDR3, the DNA is TGTGCCAGCAGCCCTACGGGACAGGGATGGTTTGAGACCAAAAACATTCAGTACTTC.

This clone was counted a single time. The V and J genes are TRBV2 and TRBJ2-7, with unresolved D. CDR1 and CDR2 from the germline V gene are SNHLY and FYNNEI. V lost 5 bases to trimming and J lost 0 bases, with 8 bases between them. This CDR3 has 13 amino acids. CDR3: CASSWQISYEQYF. The CDR3 coding sequence is TGTGCCAGCAGTTGGCAGATCTCCTACGAGCAGTACTTC.

This chain connects TRBV4-1 to TRBJ2-2; 9 nucleotides align to TRBD1. CDR3 length equals 16 residues. V trimming: 1 base; J trimming: 7 bases; junction bases outside the gene matches: 7. CDR1 MGHRA and CDR2 YSYEKL come from the germline V gene. CDR3 DNA: TGCGCCAGCAGCCAAGGTTTGACAGGGGGTATCGGGGAGCTGTTTTTT. Translation gives CASSQGLTGGIGELFF.

This chain joins TRBV10-2 and TRBJ1-2; D gene uncertain. This CDR3 comprises 12 residues. CDR1 is WSHSY and CDR2 is SAAADI in the germline V gene. The ends were cut back, 6 bases at V and 5 bases at J, with 10 bases in the middle. CDR3 in DNA: TGCGCCAGCAGGGGAGAACTGTATGGCTACACCTTC. Translation: CASRGELYGYTF.

V is TRBV24-1 and J is TRBJ2-7; 12 bases line up with TRBD1. The germline gives CDR1 KGHDR, CDR2 SFDVKD. V dropped 7 bases and J dropped 4; count of bases not matched to a gene: 4. This CDR3 has 14 residues. The CDR3 DNA reads TGTGCCACCAGCCCGGGACAGGGGGCTTACGAGCAGTACTTC. Translating it yields CATSPGQGAYEQYF.